This T cell receptor (beta chain) was profiled in a study of vaccination and CD4 T cells after COVID-19. The overall study: Collection of post-COVID samples occurred a median roughly 110 days after diagnosis, spanning a range of 35 to 161. At a median around 72 days (range 14 to 241) after dose two, post-vaccine samples were obtained.

Cultured CD4+ T-cell DNA underwent Oncomine TCR Beta short-read sequencing. From cultured CD4+ T cells, genomic DNA was extracted. A single record per CDR3 protein comes from TCRdb applying MiXCR to the PCR reads. The profile covers about 4,400 distinct CDR3 sequences, with approximately 40% appearing a single time and around two fifths taken by the ten largest. This CDR3 has 14 amino acids. V was shortened by 4 bases and J by 3 bases, with 12 bases between the two germline ends. The V gene's germline CDR1 is MNHNS and CDR2 SASEGT. This clonotype was detected only a few times. What it binds is not known. Noted treatment: roughly 10-day PBMC culture with coronavirus spike peptide pools or control peptides (ViraFEST assay). Prior to the COVID-19 pandemic (2011-2018), the unexposed donor's CD4+ T cells were collected.

This chain uses TRBV6-1 with TRBJ1-2; tentatively, D is TRBD1 (5 bases). The TCR sequence derives from a human donor in good health. The specimen sequenced was CD4+ T cells from blood, cultured in vitro. The chain's CDR3 is CASSGGLRHYGYTF. The DNA of the CDR3 is TGTGCCAGCAGTGGGGGCCTTCGGCACTATGGCTACACCTTC.